This TCR beta chain came from a study of tumour-infiltrating T cells in Burkitt lymphoma. Study at large: Overall and progression-free survival were predicted by productive clonality.

V lost 3 bases, J lost 2 bases, and 4 bases stayed unmatched. CDR3 length: 15 residues. The V gene's germline CDR1 is LNHDA and CDR2 SQIVND (reference sequence). This clone appeared a few times. Measured with immunoSEQ multiplex PCR; TCRdb has only the in-frame clones, and not every one. The sample consists of about 5,400 clones, 9.5% to 10% of them appearing once. V usage is TRBV19 and J usage is TRBJ2-7; 10 positions match TRBD1. Sequences were obtained from tumor tissue. The receptor was isolated from a human donor with diffuse large B-cell lymphoma. CDR3 amino acids: CASSIGTGVPYEQYF. The DNA for the CDR3 is TGTGCCAGTAGTATCGGGACAGGGGTTCCCTACGAGCAGTACTTC.